This TCR beta chain is from a study of neurological immune-mediated disorders. Over 170 million TCR-beta sequences from 15-18 subjects were obtained in each sequencing run. TCRdb reanalysed the 5' RACE reads using MiXCR and keeps one entry per CDR3 protein. The table records tens of thousands of distinct CDR3 sequences, roughly 2.5% of them present only once. General observations from the study: When the repertoires were sorted by phylogenetic grouping, those of 18 of 34 multiple sclerosis patients ended up in one related-CDR3 cluster, a possible signature. None of the CDR3 amino acid sequences of expanded clones were shared across subjects, and this suggested private repertoires in all groups.

Unsorted libraries used 2 million PBMCs kept at -80 degrees C. This CDR3 has 15 residues. From germline, CDR1 is SGHVS and CDR2 FNYEAQ. V was clipped by 4 bases and J by 7 bases; unmatched bases: 9. In this sample, this clonotype turned up many times. Its antigen remains unidentified. J is TRBJ2-1 and V is TRBV7-6; 8 nucleotides align to TRBD2. The TCR comes from a man aged 50 to 59 with multiple sclerosis. Input material: PBMCs. The CDR3 bases are TGTGCCAGCAGCTCACCGCGGGGGGAATGGAATGAGCAGTTCTTC. Translation gives CASSSPRGEWNEQFF.